Listed here are 28 T cell receptor beta chains from one sample, sequenced in a study of T cell responses to AZD1222 COVID-19 vaccine. Measured with immunoSEQ multiplex PCR; TCRdb has only the in-frame clones, and not every one. The sample lists 100,000 to 150,000 clones; roughly 91% were seen once. Material: peripheral blood, obtained on day 0 of AZD1222 vaccination. The source of these receptors is an adult in good health.

The V gene is TRBV7-9, the J gene TRBJ2-5, with D maybe TRBD1 (6 bases). The ends were cut back, 4 bases at V and 3 bases at J, with 21 bases in the middle. The CDR3 totals 17 residues. Germline CDR1 SEHNR, CDR2 FQNEAQ (reference sequence). For the CDR3, the DNA is TGTGCCAGCAGCTCTGGGGGCCCGACGCCGGTAAAAGAGACCCAGTACTTC. It codes for CASSSGGPTPVKETQYF.

The chain joins TRBV5-4 to TRBJ2-1; D may be TRBD2 (7 bases). V lost 2 bases to trimming and J lost 4 bases, with 19 bases between them. This CDR3 is 17 amino acids long. Per the germline V gene, CDR1 is SGHNT and CDR2 is YYREEE (reference sequence). For the CDR3, the DNA is TGTGCCAGCAGCTTCACGGTAGGGGGGGCAGGATACAATGAGCAGTTCTTC. Translation: CASSFTVGGAGYNEQFF.

CDR3 in DNA: TGCAGCGTTGAAGATCTTCTAGCGGAGAGTTACACAGATACGCAGTATTTT. Protein: CSVEDLLAESYTDTQYF. The rearrangement uses TRBV29-1 and TRBJ2-3, with TRBD2 identical over 7 bases. The trim removed 0 bases at V and 2 bases at J, leaving 11 bases unmatched. Looked up from germline, CDR1 is SQVTM and CDR2 is ANQGSEA. The CDR3 length is 17 residues.

This rearrangement joins TRBV6-2 or TRBV6-3 to TRBJ1-4; D gene unclear. This CDR3 is built from 12 residues. V was cut by 6 bases and J by 6 bases, with 8 bases left in between. Germline-derived CDR1 and CDR2 are MNHEY and SVGEGT. CDR3 region: CASSPRDEKLFF. The CDR3, as DNA: TGTGCCAGCAGCCCTCGGGATGAAAAACTGTTTTTT.

The genes are TRBV12-3 or TRBV12-4 and TRBJ1-2, with 10 positions matching TRBD1. The V gene end was trimmed by 7 bases and the J gene end by 6 bases; junction bases not matched to a gene: 5. The CDR3 is 13 amino acids. CDR3 region: CASTRGQGHGYTF. In DNA, the CDR3 is TGTGCCAGCACCCGGGGACAGGGGCATGGCTACACCTTC.

The V gene is TRBV7-2, the J gene TRBJ2-1, with D unresolved. V was clipped by 2 bases and J by 4 bases, with 15 bases between them. Per germline, CDR1 SGHTA and CDR2 FQGNSA. The CDR3 has 16 residues. CDR3 sequence: CASSLNFVQEYNEQFF. Here the CDR3 DNA reads TGTGCCAGCAGCTTAAATTTTGTCCAGGAATACAATGAGCAGTTCTTC.

This clone came up once. The rearrangement uses TRBV7-3 and TRBJ1-1; the match to TRBD1 covers 8 bases. The ends lost 5 bases at V and 4 bases at J; junction bases unmatched: 3. Germline CDR1 is SGHTA and CDR2 is FQGTGA. The CDR3 sequence is 13 residues long. The DNA of the CDR3 is TGTGCCAGCAGCGCCACAGGGGGCACTGAAGCTTTCTTT. Its translation is CASSATGGTEAFF.

The V gene is TRBV3-1 (or the pseudogene TRBV3-2), the J gene TRBJ2-1; D possibly matches TRBD1 or TRBD2 (7 bases each). The CDR3 totals 17 residues. The germline V gene encodes CDR1 LGHDT and CDR2 YNNKEL (reference sequence). Trimming pared 1 base from V and 5 bases from J, leaving 18 bases between. The chain's CDR3 is CASSQVGGADRDNEQFF. The CDR3 nucleotides are TGTGCCAGCAGCCAAGTGGGGGGGGCCGACAGGGACAATGAGCAGTTCTTC.

This clone was detected a few times. The chain combines TRBV7-3 with TRBJ2-2; 12 bases match TRBD2. The V gene end was trimmed by 5 bases and the J gene end by 7 bases; junction bases not matched to a gene: 5. This CDR3 is built from 15 residues. In germline, CDR1 is SGHTA, CDR2 FQGTGA. CDR3 DNA sequence: TGTGCCAGCAGCCTAGCGGGAGGGCCCGGCGGGGAGCTGTTTTTT. It codes for CASSLAGGPGGELFF. The full variable domain, in which reference TRBV7-3 and TRBJ2-2 provide the parts outside the CDR3, is GAGVSQTPSNKVTEKGKYVELRCDPISGHTALYWYRQSLGQGPEFLIYFQGTGAADDSGLPNDRFFAVRPEGSVSTLKIQRTERGDSAVYLCASSLAGGPGGELFFGEGSRLTVL.

This chain uses TRBV9 with TRBJ2-1; the D gene is possibly TRBD1 (9 bases). Trimming took 0 bases from V and 8 from J, leaving 18 bases between them. The CDR3 runs to 16 residues. Germline V CDR1 and CDR2: SGDLS, YYNGEE. The CDR3 reads CASSVAGGTGSDEQFF. In nucleotides, the CDR3 is TGTGCCAGCAGCGTAGCGGGAGGGACAGGGTCCGATGAGCAGTTCTTC.

V and J are TRBV18 and TRBJ2-1, with D possibly matching TRBD2 (7 bases). Germline V lookup: CDR1 KGHSH, CDR2 LQKENI. V dropped 1 base and J dropped 0 bases, with 13 bases sitting between them. CDR3 length: 17 residues. The CDR3 region is CASSPLGGPSSYNEQFF. The CDR3 bases are TGTGCCAGCTCACCACTCGGGGGGCCGAGCTCCTACAATGAGCAGTTCTTC.

This chain connects TRBV4-3 to TRBJ2-1, with D tentatively TRBD1 (6 bases). V gave up 0 bases and J gave up 6 bases, with 9 bases separating them. Germline V gene sequence: CDR1 LGHNA, CDR2 YSLEER. There are 14 residues in the CDR3. The CDR3 DNA reads as TGCGCCAGCAGCCAAGATCAACAGGGCAATGAGCAGTTCTTC. This codes for CASSQDQQGNEQFF.

This chain's CDR3 is CASSELRGGAFF. In DNA form, the CDR3 reads TGTGCCAGCAGTGAATTAAGAGGGGGCGCTTTCTTT. The rearrangement joins TRBV6-1 to TRBJ1-1; 7 nucleotides line up with TRBD1. The V gene end was trimmed by 2 bases and the J gene end by 11 bases; junction bases not matched to a gene: 5. CDR1 is MNHNS, CDR2 SASEGT, per germline. This CDR3 has 12 residues.

The rearrangement links TRBV7-8 to TRBJ1-5; 7 bases are shared with TRBD1. Trimming took 7 bases from V and 7 from J; bases not matched to a gene: 7. This CDR3 region has 13 residues. Germline V gene sequence: CDR1 SGHVS, CDR2 FQNEAQ. CDR3 sequence (DNA): TGTGCCAGCACCCGACAGGGCGAACAGCCCCAGCATTTT. It yields the protein CASTRQGEQPQHF.

The chain uses TRBV7-6 and TRBJ2-3; TRBD2 aligns across 13 bases. Per germline, CDR1 SGHVS and CDR2 FNYEAQ. The CDR3 loop spans 17 amino acids. The V segment lost 1 base and the J segment 6 bases; nucleotides outside the gene matches: 7. The CDR3 loop reads CASSLVLAGGPADTQYF. Here the CDR3 DNA reads TGTGCCAGCAGCTTAGTACTAGCGGGAGGGCCAGCGGATACGCAGTATTTT.

The chain is built from TRBV4-1 and TRBJ2-7; D perhaps matches TRBD2 (6 bases). Germline V lookup: CDR1 MGHRA, CDR2 YSYEKL. V was clipped by 0 bases and J by 4 bases, with 16 bases between them. This CDR3 has 16 residues. CDR3 nucleotide sequence: TGCGCCAGCAGCCAAGATCTCATTAGCGGAGGTTACGAGCAGTACTTC. This encodes CASSQDLISGGYEQYF.

This chain links TRBV14 with TRBJ2-7; D remains unclear. CDR3 length: 12 residues. In germline, CDR1 is SGHDN, CDR2 FVKESK. The V and J ends lost 4 bases and 4 bases respectively, with 8 bases between them. The CDR3 coding sequence is TGTGCCAGCAGCCGACAACGGTACGAGCAGTACTTC. Its translation is CASSRQRYEQYF.

The V gene is TRBV6-5, the J gene TRBJ1-4; D is undetermined. The germline V and J ends were trimmed by 0 bases and 7 bases, with 9 bases remaining between them. Looked up from germline, CDR1 is MNHEY and CDR2 is SVGAGI. This CDR3 is built from 14 residues. CDR3 coding DNA: TGTGCCAGCAGTTACTCGAGAGCTAGTGAAAAACTGTTTTTT. Amino acids: CASSYSRASEKLFF.

The rearrangement joins TRBV5-1 to TRBJ2-2, with 10 bases that match TRBD1. The CDR3 is 13 residues long. CDR1 and CDR2 (germline): SGHRS, YFSETQ. J was trimmed by 6 bases and V by 6 bases; bases with no gene match: 2. As DNA, the CDR3 is TGCGCCAGCATAGGGACAGGGGCCGGGGAGCTGTTTTTT. Translated: CASIGTGAGELFF.

This sequence joins TRBV11-2 and TRBJ1-6, with D unresolved. Trimming removed 0 bases from V and 13 bases from J, with 19 bases in between. CDR1 is SGHAT and CDR2 is FQNNGV in the germline V gene. The CDR3 is 16 residues long. CDR3 in amino acids: CASSLEGIGRTFPLHF. The CDR3 bases are TGTGCCAGCAGCTTAGAGGGCATAGGTCGGACGTTTCCCCTCCACTTT. Full variable domain (remainder filled in from reference TRBV11-2 and TRBJ1-6): EAGVAQSPRYKIIEKRQSVAFWCNPISGHATLYWYQQILGQGPKLLIQFQNNGVVDDSQLPKDRFSAERLKGVDSTLKIQPAKLEDSAVYLCASSLEGIGRTFPLHFGNGTRLTVT.

The chain recombines TRBV5-4 with TRBJ2-2; a weak D match, TRBD1 (5 bases). The V and J ends lost 0 bases and 7 bases respectively, with 13 bases between them. Germline V gene data show CDR1 as SGHNT and CDR2 as YYREEE (reference sequence). The CDR3 contains 15 residues. CDR3 region: CASSLVGDVGGELFF. For the CDR3, the DNA is TGTGCCAGCAGCTTGGTAGGGGATGTCGGCGGGGAGCTGTTTTTT.

This clone has just one count. The chain links TRBV7-9 to TRBJ2-3, with 9 bases aligning to TRBD2. After removal of 6 bases from V and 6 bases from J, the junction contained 10 bases not matched to a gene. CDR3 length: 15 amino acids. Germline assignment: CDR1 SEHNR and CDR2 FQNEAQ (reference sequence). The CDR3 reads CASRPFAGGDDTQYF. In DNA form, the CDR3 reads TGTGCCAGCAGACCCTTCGCGGGAGGGGATGATACGCAGTATTTT.

CDR3 coding DNA: TGTGCCAGCAGCTTGTGGGGAATCGCTGGAAACACCATATATTTT. It is translated as CASSLWGIAGNTIYF. The gene calls are TRBV5-5 and TRBJ1-3; no clear D gene. From germline, CDR1 is SGHKS and CDR2 YYEKEE (reference sequence). The ends were cut back, 1 base at V and 2 bases at J, with 10 bases in the middle. This CDR3 region has 15 residues.

The chain combines TRBV7-9 with TRBJ2-3, with D possibly TRBD1 on 6 matching bases. Germline V gene lookup returns CDR1 SEHNR and CDR2 FQNEAQ (reference sequence). The CDR3 sequence is 15 residues long. With 1 base removed from V and 2 bases from J, the gap between germline ends came to 10 bases. The CDR3 sequence is CASSLGWTVTDTQYF. CDR3 coding DNA: TGTGCCAGCAGCTTAGGGTGGACAGTCACAGATACGCAGTATTTT.

The V call is TRBV5-6, the J call TRBJ2-7, with D perhaps matching TRBD2 (7 bases). V was pared by 1 base and J by 4 bases, with 18 bases between. This CDR3 is 16 amino acids long. CDR1 is SGHDT and CDR2 is YYEEEE in the germline V gene. CDR3 nucleotide sequence: TGTGCCAGCAGCTTGTGGGGGCTAGCGGAAAGGTACGAGCAGTACTTC. Protein product: CASSLWGLAERYEQYF.

The chain has TRBV5-5 and TRBJ1-6; D might be TRBD1 (5 bases). The CDR3 is 14 amino acids. Trimming took 4 bases from V and 6 from J, leaving 11 bases between them. The germline V gene has CDR1 SGHKS and CDR2 YYEKEE (reference sequence). CDR3 residues: CASSVGVGNSPLHF. CDR3 coding DNA: TGTGCCAGCAGCGTGGGGGTCGGTAATTCACCCCTCCACTTT.

With respect to this clone: Germline and junction disagree at one end, which may indicate a read error. The chain carries TRBV2 and TRBJ2-5; 7 bases fit TRBD1. CDR3 length: 13 amino acids. Germline CDR1 SNHLY, CDR2 FYNNEI. The DNA of the CDR3 is TGTGCCAGCAGTGAAGCGCGAACGGAAAGGGGGCACTTC. Protein sequence: CASSEARTERGHF.

The chain employs TRBV5-4 and TRBJ1-2; perhaps TRBD1 as D (6 bases). V gave up 0 bases and J gave up 5 bases, with 14 bases separating them. CDR1 is SGHNT and CDR2 is YYREEE in the germline V gene (reference sequence). The CDR3 has 15 residues. The DNA for the CDR3 is TGTGCCAGCAGCTTGGCGAGCGGACAGCCTTATGGCTACACCTTC. Encoded protein: CASSLASGQPYGYTF.